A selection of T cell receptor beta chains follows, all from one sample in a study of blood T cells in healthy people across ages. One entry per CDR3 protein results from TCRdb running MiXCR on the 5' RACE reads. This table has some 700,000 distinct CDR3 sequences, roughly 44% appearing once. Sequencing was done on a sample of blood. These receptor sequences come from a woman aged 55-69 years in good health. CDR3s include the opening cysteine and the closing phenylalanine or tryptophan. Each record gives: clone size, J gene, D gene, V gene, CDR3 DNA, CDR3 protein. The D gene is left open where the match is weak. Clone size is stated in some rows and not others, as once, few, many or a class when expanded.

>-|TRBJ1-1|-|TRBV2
TGTGCCTGGGGGGGCACAGGGTATGGGTACACTGAAGCTTTCTTT
CAWGGTGYGYTEAFF
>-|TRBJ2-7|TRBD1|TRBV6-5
TGTGCCAGCAGTCCCGGGACAGGGAAATACGAGCAGTACTTC
CASSPGTGKYEQYF
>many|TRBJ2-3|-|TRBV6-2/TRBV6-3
TGTGCCAGCAGTTACGGCAAAGGGGCTCCCACAGATACGCAGTATTTT
CASSYGKGAPTDTQYF
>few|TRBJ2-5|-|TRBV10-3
TGTGCCATCAGTGAGTCTCCGGAGACCCAGTACTTC
CAISESPETQYF
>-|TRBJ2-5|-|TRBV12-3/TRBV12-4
TGTGCCAGCAGTTTCTTAGGCGAGACCCAGTACTTC
CASSFLGETQYF
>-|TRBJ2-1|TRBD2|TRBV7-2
TGTGCCAGCAGCCCTGATTACCCGGGACTAGCGGGAGTTGGCAATGAGCAGTTCTTC
CASSPDYPGLAGVGNEQFF
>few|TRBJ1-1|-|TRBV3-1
TGTGCCAGCAGCCAACGGGGGGCGGGAATTATTGAAGCTTTCTTT
CASSQRGAGIIEAFF
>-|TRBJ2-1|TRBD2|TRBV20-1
TGCAGTGCTAGTGGACTAGCGGGGACCAATGAGCAGTTCTTC
CSASGLAGTNEQFF
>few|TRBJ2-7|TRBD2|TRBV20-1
TGCAGTGCTAGAGAAGGGACTAGCGGGAGGGCCTACGAGCAGTACTTC
CSAREGTSGRAYEQYF
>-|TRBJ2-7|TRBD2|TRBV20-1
TGCAGTACTGGTGACATGGCAGCGGGGGCCTACGAGCAGTACTTC
CSTGDMAAGAYEQYF
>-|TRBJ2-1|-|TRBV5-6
TGTGCCAGCAGCCTCATCGAGAAAATAAGAGGCAATGAGCAGTTCTTC
CASSLIEKIRGNEQFF
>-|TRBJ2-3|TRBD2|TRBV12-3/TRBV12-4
TGTGCCAGCAGCCCTACTAGCGGGAGAGCCGGGGCAGATGCGCAGTATTTT
CASSPTSGRAGADAQYF
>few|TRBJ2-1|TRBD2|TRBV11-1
TGTGCCAGCAGCTTAGAGGCTAGCGGGGCCTACAATGAGCAGTTCTTC
CASSLEASGAYNEQFF
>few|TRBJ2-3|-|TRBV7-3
TGTGCCAGCAGCTTCCGAAGCATCACAGATACGCAGTATTTT
CASSFRSITDTQYF
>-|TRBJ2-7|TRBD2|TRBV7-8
TGTGCCAGCAGCTTAGTACCCAGCGGGAGCATCGGGGAGAGGCAGTACTTC
CASSLVPSGSIGERQYF
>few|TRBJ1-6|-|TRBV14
TGTGCCAGCAGTCCTGTCCGGGAGTATTCACCCCTCCACTTT
CASSPVREYSPLHF
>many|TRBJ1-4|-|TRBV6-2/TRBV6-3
TGTGCCAGCAGTTCACAGGTTAATGAAAAACTGTTTTTT
CASSSQVNEKLFF
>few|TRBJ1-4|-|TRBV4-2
TGTGCCAGCAGCCAAGATCACGGTTCGGGAGGTGAAAAACTGTTTTTT
CASSQDHGSGGEKLFF
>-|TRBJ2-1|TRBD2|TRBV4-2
TGTGCCAGCAGCCAAGCGGGGACTAGGGACTCCTACAATGAGCAGTTCTTC
CASSQAGTRDSYNEQFF
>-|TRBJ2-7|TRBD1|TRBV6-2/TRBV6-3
TGTGCCAGCAGACGAGGACAGGGAAGGTACGAGCAGTACTTC
CASRRGQGRYEQYF
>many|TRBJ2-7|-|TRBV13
TGTGCCAGCAGCTTAGTGGTCGAGCAGTACTTC
CASSLVVEQYF
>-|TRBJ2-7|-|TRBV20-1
TGCAGTGCGACCGGGGGTCTAAAGGAGCAGTACTTC
CSATGGLKEQYF
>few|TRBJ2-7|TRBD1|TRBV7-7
TGTGCCAGCAGCTCCGGACAGGGCGAGCAGTACTTC
CASSSGQGEQYF
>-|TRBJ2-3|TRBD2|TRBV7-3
TGTGCCAGCAGCTTAGATTCTAGCGGGGGGGTTATAGATACGCAGTATTTT
CASSLDSSGGVIDTQYF
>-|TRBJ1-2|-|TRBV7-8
TGTGCCAGCAGCTTAGGAGGGAGTAGTCTCTATGGCTACACCTTC
CASSLGGSSLYGYTF
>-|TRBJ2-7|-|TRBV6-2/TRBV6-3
TGTGCCAGCAGTACCGGGGACAACTACGAGCAGTACTTC
CASSTGDNYEQYF
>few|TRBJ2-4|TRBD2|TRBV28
TGTGCCAGCAGTTTATCCCCGGGACTAGCGGAGTCCCACGGAGCCAAAAACATTCAGTACTTC
CASSLSPGLAESHGAKNIQYF
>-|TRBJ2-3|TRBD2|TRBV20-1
TGCAGTACTGGCCTACTAGCGGTTAGCACAGATACGCAGTATTTT
CSTGLLAVSTDTQYF